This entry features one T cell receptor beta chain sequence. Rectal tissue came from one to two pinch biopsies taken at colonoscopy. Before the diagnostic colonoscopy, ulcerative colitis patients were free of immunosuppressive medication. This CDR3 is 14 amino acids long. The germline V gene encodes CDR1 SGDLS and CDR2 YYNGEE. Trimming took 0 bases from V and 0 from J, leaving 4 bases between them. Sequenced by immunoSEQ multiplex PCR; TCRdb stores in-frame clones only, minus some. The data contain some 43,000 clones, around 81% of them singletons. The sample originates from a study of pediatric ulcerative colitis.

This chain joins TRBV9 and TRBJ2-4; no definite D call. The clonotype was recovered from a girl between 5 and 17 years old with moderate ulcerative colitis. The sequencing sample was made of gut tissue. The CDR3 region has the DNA TGTGCCAGCAGCGTAGGGGCAGCCAAAAACATTCAGTACTTC. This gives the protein CASSVGAAKNIQYF.